This paragraph covers one TCR beta chain sequence. The CDR3 has 17 amino acids. Trimming took off 0 bases at V and 3 bases at J, with 15 bases between the two ends. From germline, CDR1 is SGHRS and CDR2 YFSETQ. This sample stems from a study of blood T cell repertoires in COVID-19. In the study's own analysis: For nucleated cells, counts were estimated from reference gene primer amplification. Data came from immunoSEQ multiplex PCR; TCRdb stores just in-frame clones and leaves some out. The V and J calls and clone size were taken over from that table, and D and trimming were inferred from the DNA. The sample carries more than 150,000 clones, just under 80% recorded once.

This TCR came from a woman older than 75 with active or convalescent COVID-19. Sequencing was carried out using peripheral blood. This sequence joins TRBV5-1 and TRBJ2-2; D may be TRBD1 (6 bases). This chain's CDR3 is CASSLAVWTDYTGELFF. DNA for the CDR3: TGCGCCAGCAGCTTGGCTGTATGGACAGATTACACCGGGGAGCTGTTTTTT.